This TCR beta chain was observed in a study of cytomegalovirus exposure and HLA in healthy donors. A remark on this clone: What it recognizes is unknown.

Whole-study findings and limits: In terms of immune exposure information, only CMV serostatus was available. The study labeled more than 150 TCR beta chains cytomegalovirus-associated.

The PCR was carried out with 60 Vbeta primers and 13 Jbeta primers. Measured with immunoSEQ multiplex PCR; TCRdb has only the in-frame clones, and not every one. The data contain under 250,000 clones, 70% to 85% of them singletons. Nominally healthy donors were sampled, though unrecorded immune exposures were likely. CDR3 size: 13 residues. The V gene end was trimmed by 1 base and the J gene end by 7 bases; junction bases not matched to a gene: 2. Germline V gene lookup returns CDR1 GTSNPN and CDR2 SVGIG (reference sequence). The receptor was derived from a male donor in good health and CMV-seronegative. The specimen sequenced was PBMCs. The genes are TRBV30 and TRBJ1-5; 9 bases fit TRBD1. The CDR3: CAWSGQGVQPQHF. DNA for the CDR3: TGTGCCTGGAGTGGACAGGGGGTGCAGCCCCAGCATTTT.